A selection of T cell receptor beta chains follows, all from one sample in a study of Graves' ophthalmopathy and Graves' hyperthyroidism. TCRdb reprocessed the multiplex PCR reads via MiXCR and lists one record per CDR3 protein. This table holds about 550,000 distinct CDR3 sequences, under 45% found once. The sequencing sample was made of peripheral blood or thyroid tissue (not recorded which). These TCRs come from an adult man with Graves' hyperthyroidism. Both conserved end residues are part of each CDR3. Fields, in order: CDR3 protein, CDR3 DNA, J gene, D gene, V gene, clone size. D genes are given only for firm matches. A row's size may be missing; if present it is once, few, many or a size class.

CASSLTVAWPAGTSGELFF	TGTGCCAGCAGCTTAACGGTTGCCTGGCCGGCAGGGACTTCCGGGGAGCTGTTTTTT	TRBJ2-2	NA	TRBV7-2	NA
CASSSPGYWTEAFF	TGTGCCAGCAGTTCCCCAGGGTATTGGACTGAAGCTTTCTTT	TRBJ1-1	NA	TRBV28	once
CASSYDRGANYGYTF	TGCGCCAGCAGCTACGACAGGGGGGCTAACTATGGCTACACCTTC	TRBJ1-2	TRBD1	TRBV5-1	many
CSARESGQGANTEAFF	TGCAGTGCTAGAGAGTCGGGACAGGGGGCGAACACTGAAGCTTTCTTT	TRBJ1-1	TRBD1	TRBV20-1	NA
CASSSTRGSAKLFF	TGTGCCAGCAGTTCGACAAGGGGATCGGCAAAACTGTTTTTT	TRBJ1-4	NA	TRBV2	NA
CASSDIQGAANTGELFF	TGTGCCAGCAGTGATATACAGGGGGCGGCGAACACCGGGGAGCTGTTTTTT	TRBJ2-2	TRBD1	TRBV10-3	NA
CASSLRGREAFF	TGTGCCAGCAGTTTAAGGGGTCGTGAAGCTTTCTTT	TRBJ1-1	NA	TRBV12-3/TRBV12-4	many
CASSPGGRFGEQYF	TGTGCTAGCAGCCCCGGGGGGCGGTTTGGCGAGCAGTACTTC	TRBJ2-7	NA	TRBV7-9	NA
CASSPLGRRHEQYF	TGTGCCAGCAGTCCACTAGGACGGCGACATGAGCAGTACTTC	TRBJ2-7	NA	TRBV12-3/TRBV12-4	few
CASSLAAVQGNQPQHF	TGTGCCAGCAGCTTGGCTGCGGTTCAAGGCAATCAGCCCCAGCATTTT	TRBJ1-5	NA	TRBV7-9	NA
CASSLVRGPYEQYF	TGTGCCAGCAGTTTAGTCAGAGGACCCTACGAGCAGTACTTC	TRBJ2-7	NA	TRBV27	many
CASSALAGQAYGYTF	TGTGCCAGCAGTGCCTTAGCAGGGCAGGCCTATGGCTACACCTTC	TRBJ1-2	NA	TRBV6-6	many
CASSLAWRDEKLFF	TGTGCCAGCAGCTTGGCGTGGCGGGATGAAAAACTGTTTTTT	TRBJ1-4	NA	TRBV5-5	NA
CASSGLAGVSRPQFF	TGTGCCAGCAGCGGACTAGCGGGAGTGAGCAGGCCTCAGTTCTTC	TRBJ2-1	TRBD2	TRBV2	few
CSARGTGILTEAFF	TGCAGTGCTAGAGGGACAGGGATTTTAACTGAAGCTTTCTTT	TRBJ1-1	TRBD1	TRBV20-1	once
CASSRGPFSGNTIYF	TGTGCCAGCAGCCGAGGGCCTTTCTCTGGAAACACCATATATTTT	TRBJ1-3	NA	TRBV7-2	NA
CASSYGGGAPGELFF	TGTGCCAGCAGTTATGGCGGGGGGGCCCCCGGGGAGCTGTTTTTT	TRBJ2-2	TRBD2	TRBV6-5	NA
CSAGQDFYEQYF	TGCAGTGCTGGACAGGATTTTTACGAGCAGTACTTC	TRBJ2-7	TRBD1	TRBV20-1	many
CATSAAGQDEQYF	TGTGCCACCAGTGCTGCGGGACAGGACGAGCAGTACTTC	TRBJ2-7	TRBD1	TRBV24-1	NA
CASSSTGQGDEKLFF	TGTGCCAGCAGTTCCACGGGACAGGGGGATGAAAAACTGTTTTTT	TRBJ1-4	TRBD1	TRBV12-3/TRBV12-4	NA
CASSVRDRADYTF	TGTGCCAGCAGCGTCCGGGACAGGGCAGACTACACCTTC	TRBJ1-2	TRBD1	TRBV25-1	NA
CSVEVTGVRTDTQYF	TGCAGCGTTGAGGTAACGGGAGTTCGAACAGATACGCAGTATTTT	TRBJ2-3	NA	TRBV29-1	NA
CASSPGQLYGYTF	TGTGCCAGCAGCCCTGGACAGCTCTATGGCTACACCTTC	TRBJ1-2	NA	TRBV12-3/TRBV12-4	many
CASSPIGGRGSPLHF	TGTGCCAGCTCACCCATCGGGGGTCGAGGTTCACCCCTCCACTTT	TRBJ1-6	NA	TRBV18	NA
CASSSTSQARYEQYF	TGTGCCAGCAGTTCAACGTCGCAGGCTCGGTACGAGCAGTACTTC	TRBJ2-7	NA	TRBV11-2	many
CASSIQQGATGELFF	TGTGCCAGTAGTATTCAACAGGGGGCCACCGGGGAGCTGTTTTTT	TRBJ2-2	TRBD1	TRBV19	few
CASSSPAGNTEAFF	TGTGCCAGCAGCTCCCCCGCAGGGAACACTGAAGCTTTCTTT	TRBJ1-1	NA	TRBV7-9	many
CASSPGLFLYEQYF	TGTGCCAGCAGCCCGGGACTTTTTCTCTACGAGCAGTACTTC	TRBJ2-7	NA	TRBV7-9	NA
CASSWVNSPEDEKLFF	TGTGCCAGCAGTTGGGTGAACAGCCCCGAAGATGAAAAACTGTTTTTT	TRBJ1-4	NA	TRBV28	few